The subject of this entry is one T cell receptor beta chain. This entry comes from a study of cytomegalovirus exposure and HLA in healthy donors. Both 60 Vbeta primers and 13 Jbeta primers went into the PCR. TCRdb keeps only in-frame clones here, not all; method: immunoSEQ multiplex PCR. This sample has 150,000 to 200,000 clones, with 81% found just once. The germline gives CDR1 SGHNT, CDR2 YYREEE (reference sequence). The V and J ends lost 0 bases and 4 bases respectively, with 9 bases between them. This CDR3 contains 14 residues. The chain employs TRBV5-4 and TRBJ2-3, with D possibly TRBD2 on 5 matching bases. Sequenced: PBMCs. The sequence was collected from a man between 18 and 35 years old in good health and CMV-seronegative. CDR3 sequence: CASSLDRAADTQYF. Written as DNA, the CDR3 is TGTGCCAGCAGCTTGGATAGAGCGGCAGATACGCAGTATTTT.